The rows below give T cell receptor beta chains drawn from one sample of a study of control samples from healthy donors and cancer patients. Libraries were prepared by immunoSEQ multiplex PCR; TCRdb keeps only in-frame clonotypes and omits some of them. Of hundreds of thousands of clones listed, 75% to 95% are singletons. Sequencing input: PBMCs. Receptors were obtained from a man aged 35-49 years with head and neck cancer. Each CDR3 is given with its conserved first and last residue. A D gene is named only where the DNA matches it firmly. Part of the rows lack a size; the others show once, few, many or a class for expanded clones.

TRBD1 | TRBJ2-2 | TRBV28 | . | TGTGCCAGCAGTTTGCGAACAGGGGAGAACACCGGGGAGCTGTTTTTT | CASSLRTGENTGELFF
TRBD1 | TRBJ2-1 | TRBV5-1 | . | TGCGCCAGCAGCTGGGACAGGTGGTACAATGAGCAGTTCTTC | CASSWDRWYNEQFF
. | TRBJ1-4 | TRBV28 | . | TGTGCCAGCAGTAATCCGGGCCGGAATGAAAAACTGTTTTTT | CASSNPGRNEKLFF
. | TRBJ1-5 | TRBV6-5 | . | TGTGCCAGCGGATCCTTGGAGCGCAATCAGCCCCAGCATTTT | CASGSLERNQPQHF
. | TRBJ1-1 | TRBV30 | once | TGTGCCTGGAGTCCCATTCTACGCACTGAAGCTTTCTTT | CAWSPILRTEAFF
TRBD1 | TRBJ1-3 | TRBV30 | . | TGTGCCTGGAGATCCGGGACAGGGGTGTCTGGAAACACCATATATTTT | CAWRSGTGVSGNTIYF
TRBD1 | TRBJ2-1 | TRBV10-2 | . | TGCGCCAGCGGAGGGACAGGGGGGCTCAATGAGCAGTTCTTC | CASGGTGGLNEQFF
. | TRBJ2-3 | TRBV21-1 | . | TGTGCCAGCAGGAAAGCGGGACACGGGAAGACCACAGATACGCAGTATTTT | CASRKAGHGKTTDTQYF
. | TRBJ2-7 | TRBV10-2 | few | TGCGCCAGCAGTGAAGGGGGACTGGGGAAAAGACCTTCCTACGAGCAGTACTTC | CASSEGGLGKRPSYEQYF
TRBD1 | TRBJ2-7 | TRBV2 | . | TGTGCCAGCATTTTCGGGACAGGGAACTACGAGCAGTACTTC | CASIFGTGNYEQYF
TRBD2 | TRBJ2-1 | TRBV20-1 | . | TGCAGTGCTAGTAGGTGGGAGGGACCCTACAATGAGCAGTTCTTC | CSASRWEGPYNEQFF
. | TRBJ2-1 | TRBV5-1 | . | TGCGCCAGCAGCTTGGGTGGCGGCTACAATGAGCAGTTCTTC | CASSLGGGYNEQFF
. | TRBJ2-7 | TRBV3-1/TRBV3-2 | . | TGTGCCAGCAGCCACAGGGACTCCCGCGCCGAGCAGTACTTC | CASSHRDSRAEQYF
TRBD1 | TRBJ1-3 | TRBV19 | . | TGTGCCAGTACCTCATGGACAGGGGCCATCTCTGGAAACACCATATATTTT | CASTSWTGAISGNTIYF
TRBD2 | TRBJ2-7 | TRBV28 | . | TGTGCCAGCAGTCGGACTAGCGGGACCTACGAGCAGTACTTC | CASSRTSGTYEQYF
. | TRBJ1-2 | TRBV9 | . | TGTGCCAGCAGCGTAGCTTCAGGCAGGGACTCTGGCTACACCTTC | CASSVASGRDSGYTF
. | TRBJ1-2 | TRBV30 | . | TGTGCCTACAGACCTGTAGGTACAGACATGAATGGCTACACCTTC | CAYRPVGTDMNGYTF
. | TRBJ2-3 | TRBV7-2 | . | TGTGCCAGCAGCTTAGGGATAGGGGGGACTAGCACAGATACGCAGTATTTT | CASSLGIGGTSTDTQYF
. | TRBJ1-2 | TRBV27 | once | TGTGCCAGCAGTTTATCGTTTACGGGAGCCCCTGCGGATGGCTACACCTTC | CASSLSFTGAPADGYTF
. | TRBJ1-5 | TRBV25-1 | . | TGTGCCAGCAGTGATCAAACAGGGAATCAGCCCCAGCATTTT | CASSDQTGNQPQHF
. | TRBJ2-7 | TRBV4-1 | . | TGCGCCAGCAGCCAAGTAGGAGGGCTCGAGCAGTACTTC | CASSQVGGLEQYF
TRBD2 | TRBJ2-7 | TRBV6-6 | . | TGTGCCAGCAGTTCTTCTAGCGGGGGTTACGAGCAGTACTTC | CASSSSSGGYEQYF
. | TRBJ2-7 | TRBV10-3 | . | TGTGCCATCACGGACGGCTCCTACGAGCAGTACTTC | CAITDGSYEQYF